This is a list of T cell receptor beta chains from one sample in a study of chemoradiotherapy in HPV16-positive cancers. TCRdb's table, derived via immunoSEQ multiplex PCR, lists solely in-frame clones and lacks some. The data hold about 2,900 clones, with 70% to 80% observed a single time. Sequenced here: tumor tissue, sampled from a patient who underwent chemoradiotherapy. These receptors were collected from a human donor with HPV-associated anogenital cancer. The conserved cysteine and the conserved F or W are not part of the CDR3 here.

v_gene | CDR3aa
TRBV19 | ASSTVDSGANVLT
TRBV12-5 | ASGLVSGTPAPETQY
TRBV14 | ASSQDPGAGYT
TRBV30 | AWTLTGIIGELF
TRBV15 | ATSRDLTRGRSTEAF
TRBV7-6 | ATRDCLWLAGDVVMD
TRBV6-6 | ASSYGEDRGTDTQY
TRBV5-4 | ASSLGLEYGYT
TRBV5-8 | ASKDIAYGYT
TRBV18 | ASSRQSDRQRATF
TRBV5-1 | ASSLAWQETQY
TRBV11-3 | ASRRPGQGHNEQF
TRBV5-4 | ASRAVPFRTDTQY
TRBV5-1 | ASSLFGGMNNEQF
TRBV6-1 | ASSEGGSSRGYT
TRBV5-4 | ASSGKDRGDDTQY
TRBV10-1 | ASSESAAYNEQF
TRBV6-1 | ASSETHRTLEETQY
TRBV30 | AWSSMTATGQY
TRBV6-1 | ASIGRVLRTQY
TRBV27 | ASSSQGRAQPQH
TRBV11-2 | ASSLGSGSRNEQF
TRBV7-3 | ASAPARARLYTQY
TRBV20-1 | SASRTEAF
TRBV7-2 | ASSLVVGGETQY
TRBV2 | ASSDSLQGGDENEQF
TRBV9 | ASSVEDRDGYT
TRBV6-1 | ASKIRSDTQY
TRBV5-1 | ASSLEQGLNEKLF
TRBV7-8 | ASSLEGVYGRNTGELF
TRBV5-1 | ASSLDGGTYEQY
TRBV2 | ASSERRNTEAF
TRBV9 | ASSAGSSYEQY
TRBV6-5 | ASSLYTGELF
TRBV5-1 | ASSSQGARETQY
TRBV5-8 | ASSSNRGNEQY
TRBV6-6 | ASSYVQGNQPQH
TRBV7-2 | ASSLNPGALVAF
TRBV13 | ASSLRPTIAYEQY
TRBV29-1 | SVEGTGGGELF
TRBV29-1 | SVASGRDYGYT
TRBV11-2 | ASSLKATYNEQF
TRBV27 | ASSLLGTQPQH
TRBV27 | ASSISGAYYGYT
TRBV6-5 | ASSRMRGAEAF
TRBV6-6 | ASRGSGEGGKLF
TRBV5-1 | ASSLIPISPYLGIPYNEQF
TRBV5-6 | ASLSAGTVETQY